This TCR beta chain was sequenced for a study of breast tumors, draining lymph nodes, adjacent tissues. Findings and caveats of the study: Most tumor T cells seemingly derive from lymph node, then expand in tumor. Luminal-like breast cancer showed significantly higher tumor–nontumor repertoire similarity than basal-like. Tumor TCR diversity was below lymph nodes but above nontumor tissue. Tumor T cell lymph node origin was a supported hypothesis, not proven.

This clonotype was seen ten or more times. Its antigen is as yet unknown. The lymph nodes were axillary draining lymph nodes from breast cancer patients. Germline V gene sequence: CDR1 MNHNS, CDR2 SASEGT. This CDR3 is 15 amino acids long. Trimming cost V 4 bases and J 4 bases; bases outside gene matches: 5. TCRdb itself ran the multiplex PCR reads through MiXCR, one entry per CDR3 protein. The repertoire has about 300,000 distinct CDR3 sequences, more than 30% of them found once; the top ten carry 0.85% to 1.3%. The genes are TRBV6-1 and TRBJ2-3, with 10 bases fitting TRBD2. Sequencing used axillary lymph node tissue. The receptor was derived from a female donor with breast cancer. Some clones in this sample may be carry-over from other donors' samples. The CDR3 DNA follows: TGTGCCAGCAGTGTGGCTAGCGGGAGTTCAGATACGCAGTATTTT. Protein product: CASSVASGSSDTQYF.